What follows is one T cell receptor (beta chain) and its context. Its antigen is unidentified. The source of the sample is a study of Ad26.COV2.S vaccination and SARS-CoV-2 variants. Study conclusions and caveats: Substantial post-vaccination breadth of spike-specific CD8+ and CD4+ T cell responses was reported.

Sequencing used immunoSEQ multiplex PCR; TCRdb keeps in-frame clones, though not all of them. The data show hundreds of thousands of clones, about four fifths seen once. Per the germline V gene, CDR1 is MDHEN and CDR2 is SYDVKM. This CDR3 is built from 14 residues. V trimming: 6 bases; J trimming: 2 bases; junction bases outside the gene matches: 6. Treatment indicated: some 20 received Ad26.COV2.S at low or high dose, single or two shots; about 5 received placebo; per-sample allocation not given. After the first vaccine or placebo injection, samples were drawn on day 63. This adult donor, from Boston, was 18-55 years old.

V and J are TRBV28 and TRBJ2-7; 8 bases fit TRBD1. Sequencing was performed on peripheral blood, taken in a trial of Ad26.COV2.S vaccine versus placebo. The receptor's source is a person between 18 and 65 years old who received the Ad26.COV2.S COVID-19 vaccine or a placebo. CDR3 nucleotide sequence: TGTGCCAGCAGGTTGACAGGGGCCGCCTACGAGCAGTACTTC. This encodes CASRLTGAAYEQYF.